These 5 T cell receptor beta chains were all obtained from the same sample, sequenced in a study of prognosis after radiotherapy for stage I lung cancer. TCR beta CDR3 was amplified from genomic DNA by two-round multiplex PCR. Amplification in first-round PCR relied on primers specific to each TRBV and TRBJ gene. In TCRdb, the multiplex PCR reads were re-called with MiXCR into one record per CDR3 protein. The sample carries about 16,000 distinct CDR3 sequences, 35% to 45% recorded once. The specimen comprised PBMCs, sampled before or after stereotactic body radiation therapy (not recorded which). The receptors were gathered from a donor of 50 years or more with non-small cell lung cancer.

With regard to this clonotype: A far larger clone is a single base away, which makes a read error likely. The chain carries TRBV6-4 and TRBJ1-6; D is uncertain. The CDR3 spans 14 residues. The germline CDR1 and CDR2 sequences are MRHNA and SNTAGT. The CDR3 reads CASSYSRVDSPLHF. For the CDR3, the DNA is TGTGCCAGCAGTTACTCGAGAGTTGATTCACCCCTCCACTTT.

Ten or more counts support this clonotype. The V gene is TRBV20-1, the J gene TRBJ2-7; maybe TRBD2 (6 bases). Germline CDR1 and CDR2: DFQATT and SNEGSKA (reference sequence). The CDR3 length is 16 residues. V was trimmed by 0 bases and J by 1 base, leaving 16 bases between them. The CDR3 protein is CSARDPRGTLSYEQYF. DNA for the CDR3: TGCAGTGCTAGAGATCCACGGGGGACGTTATCCTACGAGCAGTACTTC.

The chain employs TRBV6-2 or TRBV6-3 and TRBJ1-1, with 8 bases fitting TRBD1. The CDR3 contains 13 residues. The V segment lost 0 bases and the J segment 11 bases; nucleotides outside the gene matches: 5. Germline CDR1 MNHEY, CDR2 SVGEGT. The CDR3 loop is CASSYSGQGRAFF. In DNA, the CDR3 is TGTGCCAGCAGTTACTCCGGACAGGGTCGGGCTTTCTTT.

As for this clonotype: Because the CDR3's place on the DNA is in doubt, the DNA is left out and the CDR3 is given as listed by TCRdb. This sequence joins TRBV5-1 and TRBJ1-2; the table calls TRBD1, which could not be checked here. In germline, CDR1 is SGHRS, CDR2 YFSETQ. The CDR3 has 15 amino acids, counting both end residues. The CDR3 region is CASSFAQGARGGFTF.

This clonotype showed up just once. The chain links TRBV10-2 to TRBJ2-1, with 7 bases fitting TRBD1. Germline V gene lookup returns CDR1 WSHSY and CDR2 SAAADI. The CDR3 spans 14 residues. V shed 6 bases, J shed 8 bases, and the junction held 10 bases outside the gene matches. This chain's CDR3 is CASSRDSRTDEQFF. The CDR3 DNA reads TGCGCCAGCAGCCGGGACAGTCGGACGGATGAGCAGTTCTTC.